The next 14 T cell receptor beta chains were all read from a single sample in a study of cytomegalovirus exposure and HLA in healthy donors. PCR primers comprised 60 Vbeta and 13 Jbeta primers. Measured with immunoSEQ multiplex PCR; TCRdb has only the in-frame clones, and not every one. The table records 120,000 to 150,000 clones, roughly 77% of them present only once. The sequencing input was PBMCs. These receptor sequences come from a man aged 40-55 years in good health and CMV-seronegative.

The chain has TRBV6-5 and TRBJ2-1, with TRBD2 matching over 7 bases. V shed 5 bases and J 8 bases; nucleotides not matched to a gene: 9. CDR3 length equals 14 residues. In germline, CDR1 is MNHEY, CDR2 SVGAGI. The chain's CDR3 is CASSQIGLGDEQFF. CDR3 bases: TGTGCCAGCAGTCAAATCGGACTAGGCGATGAGCAGTTCTTC.

The J gene is TRBJ2-7, the V gene TRBV6-5; TRBD1 aligns across 8 bases. V shed 2 bases, J shed 3 bases, and the junction held 3 bases outside the gene matches. Germline CDR1 reads MNHEY; CDR2 reads SVGAGI. The CDR3 loop spans 14 amino acids. The CDR3 region is CASSYGQGDYEQYF. The CDR3 coding sequence is TGTGCCAGCAGTTACGGACAGGGAGACTACGAGCAGTACTTC.

The V gene is TRBV28, the J gene TRBJ2-1, with a possible D match to TRBD1 (5 bases). Trimming cost V 7 bases and J 5 bases, with 18 bases left between them. The CDR3 has 15 residues. Germline CDR1 reads MDHEN; CDR2 reads SYDVKM. CDR3 in DNA: TGTGCCAGCAATCCGGTCACGGACAAAAACAATGAGCAGTTCTTC. Its translation is CASNPVTDKNNEQFF.

V is TRBV7-3 and J is TRBJ2-1, with 8 positions matching TRBD2. The J segment lost 7 bases and the V segment lost 3 bases, leaving 5 bases of the junction unmatched. The germline CDR1 and CDR2 sequences are SGHTA and FQGTGA. The CDR3 loop spans 14 amino acids. The CDR3 bases are TGTGCCAGCAGCTTGCTGACTAGCGTGAATGAGCAGTTCTTC. It is translated as CASSLLTSVNEQFF.

The chain recombines TRBV18 with TRBJ1-1; no clear D gene. V was clipped by 4 bases and J by 0 bases, with 9 bases between them. The V gene's germline CDR1 is KGHSH and CDR2 LQKENI. CDR3 length: 14 amino acids. The CDR3 coding sequence is TGTGCCAGCTCACTATTCGAGCTGAACACTGAAGCTTTCTTT. It encodes CASSLFELNTEAFF.

The chain joins TRBV4-1 to TRBJ2-5; D is uncertain. Per the germline V gene, CDR1 is MGHRA and CDR2 is YSYEKL. The CDR3 totals 16 residues. V lost 1 base and J 7 bases, leaving 19 bases between the germline ends. CDR3 sequence: CASSQVVILPYGTQYF. The CDR3 DNA reads TGCGCCAGCAGCCAAGTCGTCATCCTTCCGTACGGGACCCAGTACTTC.

The rearrangement links TRBV29-1 to TRBJ2-3, with 7 positions matching TRBD1. The length of the CDR3 is 13 residues. V shed 5 bases and J 0 bases; nucleotides not matched to a gene: 2. The germline V gene has CDR1 SQVTM and CDR2 ANQGSEA. In nucleotides, the CDR3 is TGCAGCGTTCGACAGGGTAGCACAGATACGCAGTATTTT. Protein sequence: CSVRQGSTDTQYF.

In this sample, this clone turned up once. This chain links TRBV7-8 with TRBJ1-2; 11 bases fit TRBD1. The CDR3 runs to 17 residues. Losses at the gene ends were 5 bases for V and 4 bases for J; bases not matched to a gene: 12. The germline CDR1 and CDR2 sequences are SGHVS and FQNEAQ. The CDR3 DNA follows: TGTGCCAGCAGCCCCCGGACAGGGGGCGTGGGAGGCTATGGCTACACCTTC. Translated: CASSPRTGGVGGYGYTF.

The rearrangement joins TRBV5-1 to TRBJ1-4; maybe TRBD1 (6 bases). V lost 1 base, J lost 5 bases, and 9 bases lay in between. The CDR3 runs 14 residues. Germline loops: CDR1 SGHRS, CDR2 YFSETQ. The CDR3 reads CASSLSGANEKLFF. The CDR3 DNA sequence: TGCGCCAGCAGCTTGTCAGGGGCAAATGAAAAACTGTTTTTT.

The chain joins TRBV5-4 to TRBJ2-5; D uncertain. The end of the DNA is better explained by TRBJ2-7, so the J call may be wrong. The CDR3 loop spans 14 amino acids. CDR1 is SGHNT and CDR2 is YYREEE in the germline V gene (reference sequence). CDR3: CASSLASDSYEQYF. CDR3 nucleotide sequence: TGTGCCAGCAGCTTGGCCTCTGACTCCTACGAGCAGTACTTC.

This chain connects TRBV28 to TRBJ2-7, with TRBD2 matching over 10 bases. Trimming at V came to 4 bases and at J to 3 bases, leaving 6 bases not matched to a gene. Germline CDR1 and CDR2: MDHEN and SYDVKM. The CDR3 is made up of 15 amino acids. DNA of the CDR3: TGTGCCAGCAGTTCCGCTAGCGGGGGACTCTACGAGCAGTACTTC. Its protein product is CASSSASGGLYEQYF.

This clone has just a few counts. The chain has TRBV5-1 and TRBJ2-3; TRBD1 matches at 10 bases. The J segment lost 1 base and the V segment lost 4 bases, leaving 9 bases of the junction unmatched. This CDR3 has 17 residues. In germline, CDR1 is SGHRS, CDR2 YFSETQ. The CDR3 DNA reads as TGCGCCAGCAGCCTCTCTTATGGGACAGGGGGCACAGATACGCAGTATTTT. Residues: CASSLSYGTGGTDTQYF.

This chain connects TRBV28 to TRBJ1-1; tentative D call: TRBD1 (5 bases). Looked up from germline, CDR1 is MDHEN and CDR2 is SYDVKM. The CDR3 extends over 14 amino acids. The germline V and J ends were trimmed by 6 bases and 8 bases, with 19 bases remaining between them. This chain's CDR3 is CASSPPGGVQEAFF. The CDR3 bases are TGTGCCAGCAGCCCGCCGGGGGGGGTTCAAGAAGCTTTCTTT. The full variable domain, rest sourced from reference TRBV28 and TRBJ1-1, is DVKVTQSSRYLVKRTGEKVFLECVQDMDHENMFWYRQDPGLGLRLIYFSYDVKMKEKGDIPEGYSVSREKKERFSLILESASTNQTSMYLCASSPPGGVQEAFFGQGTRLTVV.

The chain joins TRBV5-1 to TRBJ2-3; D is uncertain. V was cut by 3 bases and J by 6 bases, with 5 bases left in between. Germline lookup yields CDR1 SGHRS and CDR2 YFSETQ. The length of the CDR3 is 11 residues. The CDR3, as DNA: TGCGCCAGCAGCTCCAGGGATACGCAGTATTTT. Amino acid sequence: CASSSRDTQYF. The whole variable domain, remainder taken from reference TRBV5-1 and TRBJ2-3, is KAGVTQTPRYLIKTRGQQVTLSCSPISGHRSVSWYQQTPGQGLQFLFEYFSETQRNKGNFPGRFSGRQFSNSRSEMNVSTLELGDSALYLCASSSRDTQYFGPGTRLTVL.